The 9 T cell receptor beta chains in this list originate from one sample, sequenced in a study of cytomegalovirus exposure and HLA in healthy donors. This table comes from immunoSEQ multiplex PCR, and its TCRdb copy is limited to in-frame clones, with some not included. This sample has more than 85,000 clones, with 85% to 90% found just once. What was sequenced was PBMCs. These receptors all come from a woman aged 25 to 39 in good health and CMV-seropositive.

The V gene is TRBV5-5, the J gene TRBJ1-6, with D possibly being TRBD1 (5 bases). V lost 4 bases, J lost 9 bases, and 17 bases lay in between. The CDR3 extends over 15 amino acids. CDR1 and CDR2 (germline): SGHKS, YYEKEE (reference sequence). The CDR3 sequence is CASSGHGGLGSPLHF. The CDR3, as DNA: TGTGCCAGCAGCGGACACGGGGGACTGGGTTCACCCCTCCACTTT.

The CDR3 here is CASSTAYEQYF. CDR3 bases: TGTGCCAGCTCGACAGCTTACGAGCAGTACTTC. This chain uses TRBV6-6 with TRBJ2-7, with D possibly matching TRBD1 (5 bases). Trimming removed 8 bases from V and 4 bases from J, with 9 bases in between. The CDR3 has 11 residues. Per the germline V gene, CDR1 is MNHNY and CDR2 is SVGAGI (reference sequence).

This clone was found once. The V and J genes are TRBV4-1 and TRBJ2-1; D perhaps matches TRBD1 (5 bases). V dropped 6 bases and J dropped 3 bases, with 12 bases sitting between them. Germline assignment: CDR1 MGHRA and CDR2 YSYEKL. There are 14 residues in the CDR3. CDR3 nucleotides: TGCGCCAGCAGTCGGACGGACAACTACAATGAGCAGTTCTTC. Encoded protein: CASSRTDNYNEQFF.

CDR3 region: CASSLPRPRADHNTF. The CDR3 nucleotides are TGTGCCAGCAGCTTACCCCGCCCGCGGGCAGACCACAACACCTTC. V is TRBV11-3 and J is TRBJ1-2; D not resolved. Germline lookup yields CDR1 SGHNT and CDR2 YENEEA. This CDR3 region has 15 residues. Trimming left V 2 bases short and J 12 bases short, with 22 bases between.

The rearrangement links TRBV6-5 to TRBJ1-6, with 7 nucleotides matching TRBD1. Trimming took 4 bases from V and 6 from J; bases not matched to a gene: 3. The germline V gene encodes CDR1 MNHEY and CDR2 SVGAGI. The CDR3 spans 14 residues. The chain's CDR3 is CASSSGQLNSPLHF. The CDR3 nucleotides read TGTGCCAGCAGTTCGGGACAGCTTAATTCACCCCTCCACTTT.

V gene TRBV4-3 combines with J gene TRBJ2-7; 7 bases agree with TRBD1. Germline V gene data show CDR1 as LGHNA and CDR2 as YSLEER. This CDR3 comprises 13 residues. V gave up 3 bases and J gave up 6 bases; unmatched junction bases: 5. The CDR3 DNA follows: TGCGCCAGCAGCCACCGGCCAGGGGGCGAGCAGTACTTC. Protein: CASSHRPGGEQYF.

V is TRBV9 and J is TRBJ1-2, with D uncertain. V lost 3 bases to trimming and J lost 1 base, with 10 bases between them. There are 14 residues in the CDR3. Germline V gene sequence: CDR1 SGDLS, CDR2 YYNGEE. The CDR3 nucleotides are TGTGCCAGCAGCGATGGAGGCCATAACTATGGCTACACCTTC. It codes for CASSDGGHNYGYTF.

In its sample, this clone was seen a few times. This chain uses TRBV18 with TRBJ1-2; TRBD1 might be the D (6 bases). Germline CDR1 reads KGHSH; CDR2 reads LQKENI. The CDR3 covers 15 residues. V was trimmed by 3 bases and J by 0 bases, leaving 11 bases between them. CDR3 amino acids: CASSPGSGANYGYTF. CDR3 sequence (DNA): TGTGCCAGCTCACCCGGTTCAGGGGCTAACTATGGCTACACCTTC.

The chain recombines TRBV9 with TRBJ1-6; D is possibly TRBD1 (6 bases). Trimming cost V 2 bases and J 10 bases, with 16 bases left between them. Germline CDR1 is SGDLS and CDR2 is YYNGEE. The CDR3 contains 15 residues. CDR3 protein: CASSVEGGFGSPLHF. Here the CDR3 DNA reads TGTGCCAGCAGCGTCGAGGGGGGGTTTGGCTCACCCCTCCACTTT.